The sample holds a few counts of the clone carrying this T cell receptor (beta chain). The antigen is unknown. Germline-derived CDR1 and CDR2 are SGHTA and FQGTGA. The CDR3 contains 15 residues. Trimming cost V 11 bases and J 4 bases, with 18 bases left between them. The sample comes from a study of T cells in Graves' hyperthyroidism and ophthalmopathy. Study background: Peripheral blood draws took place at initial diagnosis, ahead of any treatment.

Whole-study results and caveats: For ophthalmopathy, model prediction preceded onset by a median 6.5 months. Peripheral blood also featured most of the thyroid clonotypes expanded above 0.001.

Diagnoses were made from clinical symptoms, serum measures (thyroxine and TRAb), thyroid ultrasound and orbital computed tomography. The CDR3 regions of TCR beta were amplified from RNA transcripts. TCR CDR3 regions were first amplified by RT-PCR with HTBI primers. TCRdb analysed the multiplex PCR reads with MiXCR anew, one entry per CDR3 protein. There are roughly 170,000 distinct CDR3 sequences in the sample; approximately 17% occur only once, and approximately 28% lies in the top ten. The receptor's source is a woman aged 45-59 years with Graves' hyperthyroidism. Specimen: blood. The chain uses TRBV7-3 and TRBJ1-6; D is unclear. The CDR3 region is CAGQTQQPYNSPLHF. The CDR3 nucleotides read TGTGCCGGGCAAACTCAACAGCCTTATAATTCACCCCTCCACTTT.